This T cell receptor (beta chain) derives from a study of T cell responses to AZD1222 COVID-19 vaccine (dated by TCRdb to the early 2020s). About the full investigation: AZD1222 recipients with second doses at about 4 weeks or about 12 weeks were pooled, because spike-specific TCR depth and breadth did not differ between schedules. A total of approximately 250 trial participants underwent TCR sequencing, of whom roughly 210 had received two doses of AZD1222 and about 25 had received two doses of the MenACWY control vaccine. Trial participants were enrolled into age subgroups of 18-55, 56-69 and 70-plus years, which contained about 150, 27 and 61 TCR-sequenced participants, respectively. Broader findings and caveats from the paper: The 56-69-year group was small, and its depth increase did not reach significance, likely because of low power. No day 14 peak-response samples were available, so repertoires were characterized only after the peak T cell response. Conclusions about previously exposed vaccinees are limited because only five to seven AZD1222 recipients were SARS-CoV-2 seropositive at baseline. Participants were mostly white British and included more females than males, and it was suggested by the authors that clonal diversity may have been underestimated. A significant rise in spike-specific TCR breadth and depth was observed after two AZD1222 doses relative to day 0 and relative to MenACWY recipients. CD4 TCRs associated with the vaccine covered the entire spike protein, and the dominant responses were in regions 160-218 and 743-854. Nearly half of unique spike-specific TCRs reportedly recognized epitopes outside regions mutated in the B.1.351 and B.1.1.7 variants.

CDR1 is given as MNHEY and CDR2 as SMNVEV, both from the germline V gene (reference sequence). V is pruned by 5 bases and J by 4 bases, leaving 6 bases of the junction without a gene match. There are 15 amino acids in the CDR3, from cysteine to phenylalanine inclusive. The CDR3 DNA has 45 bases and is translated from base 1. Remarks on this clone: What antigen it recognizes has not been identified. The sample holds no much larger clone one base away, and base qualities are not on file.

The CDR3 regions of human TCRbeta chains were analyzed by immunosequencing. The paper's data handling went like this. Repertoire TCRs were matched against a reference library of SARS-CoV-2-specific TCRs generated with the MIRA antigen-specificity platform. Breadth was defined as the fraction of unique TCRs that were SARS-CoV-2-associated. Depth was defined as the fraction of total T cells that were SARS-CoV-2-associated. Each spike-specific TCR was assigned to its reactive spike region and to a CD4 or CD8 class using the MIRA data. Log10-transformed breadth and depth values were compared by one-way ANOVA with Sidak's multiple comparisons tests. Not all clones reach the TCRdb copy of this immuneACCESS table, which keeps in-frame sequences only. Checked studies attribute under half of the gap to unresolved V genes and leave the rest unexplained. Clone size and V and J calls were adopted from that table, with D and trimming inferred from the DNA. For this sample there are approximately 100,000 clones; more than 70% appear just once. 1.4% of the sample is in the top ten clones.

This specimen's time point label, per the study, means: baseline before first vaccination. Samples from vaccinated people were obtained from the UK trials COV001 and COV002, which included a single-blind randomized controlled phase 2/3 trial of AZD1222 (ChAdOx1 nCoV-19) in healthy adults. For TCRbeta chain sequencing, PBMC samples from trial participants were taken at day 0 and at day 28 after the second dose. The V gene is TRBV27 and the J gene is TRBJ2-1, with 9 middle bases fitting TRBD2. This receptor was identified in an adult in good health. This specimen consisted of peripheral blood, obtained on day 0 of AZD1222 vaccination. For the CDR3, the sequence is CASSDLAGSYNEQFF. The DNA reads TGTGCCAGCAGTGATCTAGCGGGATCATACAATGAGCAGTTCTTC.